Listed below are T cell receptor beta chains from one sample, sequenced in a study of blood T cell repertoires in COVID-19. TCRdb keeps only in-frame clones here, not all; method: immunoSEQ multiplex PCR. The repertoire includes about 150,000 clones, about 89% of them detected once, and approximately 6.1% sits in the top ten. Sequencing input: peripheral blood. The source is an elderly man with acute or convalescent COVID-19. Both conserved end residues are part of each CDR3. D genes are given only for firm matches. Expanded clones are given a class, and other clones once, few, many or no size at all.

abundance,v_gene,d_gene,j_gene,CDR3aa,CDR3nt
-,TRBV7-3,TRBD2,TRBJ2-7,CASSSLARAGAHEQYF,TGTGCCAGCAGCTCACTTGCACGAGCGGGAGCCCACGAGCAGTACTTC
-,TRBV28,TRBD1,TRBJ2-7,CASRGGQGLFGLTYEQYF,TGTGCCAGCAGGGGGGGACAGGGGCTTTTTGGGCTGACCTACGAGCAGTACTTC
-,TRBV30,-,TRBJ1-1,CAWNPVRTEAFF,TGTGCCTGGAATCCCGTGAGGACTGAAGCTTTCTTT
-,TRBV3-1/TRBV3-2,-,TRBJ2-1,CASSPGLNYNEQFF,TGTGCCAGCAGTCCGGGACTGAACTACAATGAGCAGTTCTTC
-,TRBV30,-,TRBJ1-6,CAWSVAPSGYNSPLHF,TGTGCCTGGAGTGTTGCCCCCTCCGGGTACAACTCACCCCTCCACTTT
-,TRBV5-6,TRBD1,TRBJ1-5,CASRKAGGSNQPQHF,TGTGCCAGCAGAAAAGCAGGGGGTAGCAATCAGCCCCAGCATTTT
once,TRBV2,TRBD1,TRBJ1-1,CASSQGQLNTEAFF,TGTGCCAGCAGCCAGGGACAGCTTAACACTGAAGCTTTCTTT
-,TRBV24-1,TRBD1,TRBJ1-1,CATSGQGAEAFF,TGTGCCACCAGTGGCCAGGGGGCAGAAGCTTTCTTT
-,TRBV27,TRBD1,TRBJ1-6,CASSLYRGDNSPLHF,TGTGCCAGCAGTTTATACAGGGGTGATAATTCACCCCTCCACTTT
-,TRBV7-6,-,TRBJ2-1,CASRLSGAYNEQFF,TGTGCCAGCAGGTTAAGCGGAGCCTACAATGAGCAGTTCTTC